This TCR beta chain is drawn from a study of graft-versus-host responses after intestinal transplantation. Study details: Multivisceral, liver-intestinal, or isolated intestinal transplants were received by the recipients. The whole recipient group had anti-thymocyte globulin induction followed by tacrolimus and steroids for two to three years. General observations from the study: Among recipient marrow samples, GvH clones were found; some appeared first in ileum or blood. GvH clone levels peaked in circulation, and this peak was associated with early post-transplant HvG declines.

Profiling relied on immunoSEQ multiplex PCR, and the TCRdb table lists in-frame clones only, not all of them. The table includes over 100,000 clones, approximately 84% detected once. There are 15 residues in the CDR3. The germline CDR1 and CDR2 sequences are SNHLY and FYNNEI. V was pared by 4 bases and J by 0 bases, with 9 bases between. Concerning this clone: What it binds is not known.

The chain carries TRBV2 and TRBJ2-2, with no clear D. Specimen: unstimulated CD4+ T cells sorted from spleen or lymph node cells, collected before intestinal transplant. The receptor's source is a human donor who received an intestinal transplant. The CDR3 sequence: CASSVEHTNTGELFF. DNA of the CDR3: TGTGCCAGCAGTGTAGAACACACGAACACCGGGGAGCTGTTTTTT.